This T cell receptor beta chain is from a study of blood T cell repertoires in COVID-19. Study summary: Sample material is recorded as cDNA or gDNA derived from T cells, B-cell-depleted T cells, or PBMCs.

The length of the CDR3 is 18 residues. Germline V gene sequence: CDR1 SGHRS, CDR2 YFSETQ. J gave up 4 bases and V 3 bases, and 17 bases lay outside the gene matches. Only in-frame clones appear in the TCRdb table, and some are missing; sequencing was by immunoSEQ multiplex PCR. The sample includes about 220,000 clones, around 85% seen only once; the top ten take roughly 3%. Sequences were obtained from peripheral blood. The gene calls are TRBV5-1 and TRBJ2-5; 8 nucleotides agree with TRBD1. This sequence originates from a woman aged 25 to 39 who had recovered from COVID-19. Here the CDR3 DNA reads TGCGCCAGCAGCTCGGACCCGACAGGGACAGGCCGCGGAGAGACCCAGTACTTC. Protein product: CASSSDPTGTGRGETQYF.